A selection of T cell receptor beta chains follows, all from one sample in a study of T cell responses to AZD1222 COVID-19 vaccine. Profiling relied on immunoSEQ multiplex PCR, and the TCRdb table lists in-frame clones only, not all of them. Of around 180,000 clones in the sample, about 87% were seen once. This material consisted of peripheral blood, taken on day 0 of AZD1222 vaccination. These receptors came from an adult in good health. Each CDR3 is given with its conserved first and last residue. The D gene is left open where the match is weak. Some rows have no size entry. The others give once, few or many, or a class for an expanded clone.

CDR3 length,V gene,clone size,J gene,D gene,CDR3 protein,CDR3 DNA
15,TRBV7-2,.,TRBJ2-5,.,CASSSNPGSGETQYF,TGTGCCAGCAGCTCAAACCCCGGTTCAGGGGAGACCCAGTACTTC
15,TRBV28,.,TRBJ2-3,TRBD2,CASSAPAGAGDTQYF,TGTGCCAGCAGTGCCCCTGCGGGAGCAGGAGATACGCAGTATTTT
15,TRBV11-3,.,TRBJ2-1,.,CASSLLGLPYNEQFF,TGTGCCAGCAGCTTACTCGGCCTACCCTACAATGAGCAGTTCTTC
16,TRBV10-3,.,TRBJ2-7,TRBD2,CAISESSGRGEYEQYF,TGTGCCATCAGTGAATCTAGCGGGAGAGGGGAATACGAGCAGTACTTC
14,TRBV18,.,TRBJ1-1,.,CASSPSLPTGEVFF,TGTGCCAGCTCCCCCTCCCTCCCCACCGGGGAGGTATTCTTT
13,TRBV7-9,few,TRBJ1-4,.,CASSWDTGEKLFF,TGTGCCAGCAGCTGGGACACGGGTGAAAAACTGTTTTTT
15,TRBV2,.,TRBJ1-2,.,CASSDRAGATFGYTF,TGTGCCAGCAGTGATAGGGCAGGGGCGACGTTTGGCTACACCTTC
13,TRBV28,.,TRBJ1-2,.,CASSLITNYGYTF,TGTGCCAGCAGTTTAATCACAAACTATGGCTACACCTTC
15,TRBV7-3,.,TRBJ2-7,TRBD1,CASSPQGQGGSEQYF,TGTGCCAGCAGCCCACAGGGACAGGGTGGGAGCGAGCAGTACTTC
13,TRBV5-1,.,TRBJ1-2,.,CASSLGGGYGYTF,TGCGCCAGCAGCTTGGGGGGAGGGTATGGCTACACCTTC
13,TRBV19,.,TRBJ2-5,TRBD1,CASNRGRRETQYF,TGTGCCAGTAACAGGGGAAGGCGAGAGACCCAGTACTTC
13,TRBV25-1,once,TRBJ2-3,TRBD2,CASGLGGADTQYF,TGTGCCAGCGGCCTCGGGGGGGCAGATACGCAGTATTTT
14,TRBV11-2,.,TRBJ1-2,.,CASREGGLPYGYTF,TGTGCCAGCAGAGAGGGCGGATTGCCCTATGGCTACACCTTC
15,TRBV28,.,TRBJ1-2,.,CASVAPRRANYGYTF,TGTGCCAGCGTGGCTCCCCGCAGGGCTAACTATGGCTACACCTTC
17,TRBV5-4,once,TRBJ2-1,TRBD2,CASSLGLAGQLGNEQFF,TGTGCCAGCAGCCTTGGACTAGCGGGACAACTGGGGAATGAGCAGTTCTTC
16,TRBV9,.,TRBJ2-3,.,CASSAVGTTTTDTQYF,TGTGCCAGCAGCGCTGTGGGGACAACAACCACAGATACGCAGTATTTT
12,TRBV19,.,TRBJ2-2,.,CASSIEHGELFF,TGTGCCAGTAGTATCGAGCACGGGGAGCTGTTTTTT
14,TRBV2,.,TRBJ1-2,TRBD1,CASSRGQGAYGYTF,TGTGCCAGCAGTCGAGGACAGGGGGCCTATGGCTACACCTTC
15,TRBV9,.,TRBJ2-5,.,CASSVATGHQETQYF,TGTGCCAGCAGCGTAGCTACGGGTCACCAAGAGACCCAGTACTTC
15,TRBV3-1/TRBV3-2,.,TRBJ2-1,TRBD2,CASSFPGLADNEQFF,TGTGCCAGCAGCTTTCCGGGACTAGCGGACAATGAGCAGTTCTTC
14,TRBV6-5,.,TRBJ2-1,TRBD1,CASTSLDRSNEQFF,TGTGCCAGCACCTCTCTGGACAGGAGTAATGAGCAGTTCTTC
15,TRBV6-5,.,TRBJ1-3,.,CASSYQASSGNTIYF,TGTGCCAGCAGTTACCAGGCGAGCTCTGGAAACACCATATATTTT
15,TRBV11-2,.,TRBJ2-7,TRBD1,CASSLERGPTYEQYF,TGTGCCAGCAGCTTAGAAAGGGGGCCTACCTACGAGCAGTACTTC
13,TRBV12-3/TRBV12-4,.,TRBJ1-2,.,CASNRGVVDGYTF,TGTGCCAGCAACAGAGGGGTAGTAGACGGCTACACCTTC
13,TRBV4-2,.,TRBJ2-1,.,CASSQGRVNEQFF,TGTGCCAGCAGCCAAGGACGGGTCAATGAGCAGTTCTTC
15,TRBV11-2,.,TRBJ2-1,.,CASSSGTHSYNEQFF,TGTGCCAGCAGCTCCGGGACACATAGCTATAATGAGCAGTTCTTC
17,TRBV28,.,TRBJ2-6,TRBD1,CASSFMGQGSGANVLTF,TGTGCCAGCAGTTTTATGGGACAGGGGTCCGGGGCCAACGTCCTGACTTTC
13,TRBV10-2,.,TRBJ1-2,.,CASSQGRNYGYTF,TGCGCCAGCAGTCAGGGGAGGAACTATGGCTACACCTTC
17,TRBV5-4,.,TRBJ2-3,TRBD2,CASSLRSLAGGPDTQYF,TGTGCCAGCAGCTTGAGGAGCCTAGCGGGAGGACCAGATACGCAGTATTTT
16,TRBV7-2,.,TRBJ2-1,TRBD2,CASSLRAGVGDNEQFF,TGTGCCAGCAGCTTACGGGCGGGAGTCGGTGACAATGAGCAGTTCTTC
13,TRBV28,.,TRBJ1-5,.,CASRLPGGQPQHF,TGTGCCAGCAGGCTCCCCGGTGGGCAGCCCCAGCATTTT
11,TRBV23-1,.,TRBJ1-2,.,CASSHSGGYTF,TGCGCCAGCAGTCATAGTGGCGGCTACACCTTC
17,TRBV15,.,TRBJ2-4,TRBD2,CATSRDVASGEQNIQYF,TGTGCCACCAGCAGAGATGTAGCTAGCGGGGAACAAAACATTCAGTACTTC
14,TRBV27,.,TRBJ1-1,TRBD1,CASSIRQGNTEAFF,TGTGCCAGCAGTATCCGACAGGGAAACACTGAAGCTTTCTTT
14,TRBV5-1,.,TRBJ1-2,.,CASSLFTTSGGYTF,TGCGCCAGCAGCCTGTTCACAACCTCGGGGGGCTACACCTTC
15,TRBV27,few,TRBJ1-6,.,CASSLLGLNNSPLHF,TGTGCCAGCAGTTTATTGGGACTCAATAATTCACCCCTCCACTTT
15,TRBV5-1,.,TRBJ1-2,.,CASSSDPQANYGYTF,TGCGCCAGCAGTTCCGACCCACAGGCGAACTATGGCTACACCTTC
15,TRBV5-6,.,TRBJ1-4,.,CASSLWGNGNEKLFF,TGTGCCAGCAGCTTATGGGGGAACGGTAATGAAAAACTGTTTTTT
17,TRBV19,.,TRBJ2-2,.,CASSIGWGLSNTGELFF,TGTGCCAGTAGTATCGGTTGGGGGCTTTCGAACACCGGGGAGCTGTTTTTT
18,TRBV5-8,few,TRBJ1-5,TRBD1,CASSLGRGQGQNNQPQHF,TGTGCCAGCAGCTTGGGGAGGGGACAGGGGCAGAACAATCAGCCCCAGCATTTT
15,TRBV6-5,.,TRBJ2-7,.,CASSYGGGGPYEQYF,TGTGCCAGCAGTTACGGGGGAGGAGGCCCCTACGAGCAGTACTTC
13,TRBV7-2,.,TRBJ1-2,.,CASSFGGSYGYTF,TGTGCCAGCAGCTTTGGGGGAAGCTATGGCTACACCTTC
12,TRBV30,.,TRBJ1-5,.,CAWSLNNQPQHF,TGTGCCTGGAGTTTAAATAATCAGCCCCAGCATTTT
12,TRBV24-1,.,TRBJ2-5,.,CATKGPQETQYF,TGTGCCACCAAAGGGCCCCAAGAGACCCAGTACTTC
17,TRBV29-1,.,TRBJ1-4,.,CSVESESRGLANEKLFF,TGCAGCGTTGAGAGTGAGTCGAGGGGCCTAGCTAATGAAAAACTGTTTTTT
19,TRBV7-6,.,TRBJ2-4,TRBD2,CASSSAGTSGNIAKNIQYF,TGTGCCAGCAGCTCCGCCGGGACTAGCGGGAACATAGCCAAAAACATTCAGTACTTC
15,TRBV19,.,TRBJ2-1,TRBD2,CASSGLAGVRNEQFF,TGTGCCAGTAGTGGCCTAGCGGGAGTGCGGAATGAGCAGTTCTTC
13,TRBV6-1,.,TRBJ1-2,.,CASRGEGNYGYTF,TGTGCCAGCAGGGGGGAGGGGAACTATGGCTACACCTTC
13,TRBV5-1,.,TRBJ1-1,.,CASRVGMNTEAFF,TGCGCCAGCAGGGTCGGGATGAACACTGAAGCTTTCTTT